This T cell receptor (beta chain) originates from a study of shared clonotypes between healthy human individuals. For the study at large: CD4 naive and CD4 memory each took three plates per donor, while CD8 naive took two and CD8 memory one. Study-level results: An effect of sequencing depth on clonotype sharing among donors was expected. Rarefaction exposed incomplete sorted-subset sequencing despite large depth. Shared across several donors were approximately 5% of the naive CD4 clonotypes.

Produced via immunoSEQ multiplex PCR; TCRdb's table is partial and in-frame only. The repertoire consists of 950,000 to 1,300,000 clones, with 75% occurring once and the leading ten covering about 1.5%. Of note for this clone: Its antigen is as yet unknown. The same CDR3 can be traced to other DNA sequences in this sample.

The length of the CDR3 is 15 residues. Trimming removed 0 bases at V and 3 bases at J, with 10 bases between. CDR1 is SGHRS and CDR2 is YFSETQ in the germline V gene. V gene TRBV5-1 combines with J gene TRBJ2-1, with D maybe TRBD2 (6 bases). The source is a man between 18 and 29 years old in good health. The material sequenced was memory CD4+ T cells sorted from blood. Subset of the sample: CD45RA-negative fraction. This chain's CDR3 is CASSLAAGSYNEQFF. The CDR3 DNA reads TGCGCCAGCAGCTTGGCCGCCGGGAGCTACAATGAGCAGTTCTTC.